Listed below are T cell receptor beta chains from one sample, sequenced in a study of cytomegalovirus exposure and HLA in healthy donors. The data were produced by immunoSEQ multiplex PCR, yet TCRdb's version contains in-frame clones alone and is incomplete. The profile shows some 120,000 clones, approximately 80% of them singletons. The sample consisted of PBMCs. These receptors were obtained from a man aged 18 to 30 in good health and CMV-seropositive. Both conserved end residues are part of each CDR3. Each record gives: J gene, D gene, clone size, V gene, CDR3 protein, CDR3 DNA. D genes are given only for firm matches. Only part of the rows carry a size: once, few, many, or a class if the clone is expanded.

TRBJ2-7	-	-	TRBV25-1	CASKTFYEQYF	TGTGCCAGCAAGACATTTTACGAGCAGTACTTC
TRBJ2-3	-	-	TRBV7-2	CASSLSREDTQYF	TGTGCCAGCAGCTTATCCAGGGAAGATACGCAGTATTTT
TRBJ2-2	-	once	TRBV19	CASSIGRNTGELFF	TGTGCCAGTAGTATAGGCAGGAACACCGGGGAGCTGTTTTTT
TRBJ1-1	-	-	TRBV27	CASTSYPRAGEAFF	TGTGCCAGCACCTCCTACCCGCGGGCAGGTGAAGCTTTCTTT
TRBJ2-7	-	few	TRBV7-6	CASSLRISGFDEQYF	TGTGCCAGCAGCTTAAGAATATCGGGTTTCGACGAGCAGTACTTC
TRBJ2-2	TRBD1	-	TRBV11-3	CASSFTGGGGTGELFF	TGTGCCAGCAGCTTTACAGGGGGCGGTGGCACCGGGGAGCTGTTTTTT
TRBJ2-5	-	-	TRBV7-6	CASSRTQETQYF	TGTGCCAGCAGCCGGACACAAGAGACCCAGTACTTC
TRBJ2-1	-	-	TRBV29-1	CSVERGNRESYNEQFF	TGCAGCGTTGAGAGGGGGAATAGGGAATCCTACAATGAGCAGTTCTTC
TRBJ1-2	-	-	TRBV19	CASSIPMGHGYTF	TGTGCCAGTAGTATCCCGATGGGGCATGGCTACACCTTC
TRBJ2-2	-	-	TRBV6-5	CASTLTVNTGELFF	TGTGCCAGCACCTTAACGGTGAACACCGGGGAGCTGTTTTTT
TRBJ2-7	TRBD1	-	TRBV6-5	CASSYSGDSSYEQYF	TGTGCCAGCAGTTACTCAGGGGACAGCTCCTACGAGCAGTACTTC
TRBJ2-7	TRBD1	-	TRBV2	CASGTGQYYEQYF	TGTGCCAGCGGCACGGGACAGTACTACGAGCAGTACTTC
TRBJ2-3	-	-	TRBV5-6	CASSLVGGSTDTQYF	TGTGCCAGCAGCTTAGTCGGCGGGAGCACAGATACGCAGTATTTT
TRBJ1-1	-	few	TRBV11-2	CASSTGGGPEAFF	TGTGCCAGCAGCACGGGGGGAGGGCCTGAAGCTTTCTTT
TRBJ2-1	TRBD2	once	TRBV7-2	CASSGTGLAGEGNEQFF	TGTGCCAGCAGCGGCACCGGTCTAGCGGGAGAGGGGAATGAGCAGTTCTTC
TRBJ1-1	-	-	TRBV2	CASSESREMNTEAFF	TGTGCCAGCAGTGAGAGCAGGGAAATGAACACTGAAGCTTTCTTT
TRBJ1-2	TRBD1	-	TRBV6-5	CASSYSQGTFGYTF	TGTGCCAGCAGTTACTCACAGGGGACGTTTGGCTACACCTTC
TRBJ1-4	-	-	TRBV6-6	CASSPSTVINEKLFF	TGTGCCAGCAGTCCCTCGACAGTCATTAATGAAAAACTGTTTTTT
TRBJ2-3	TRBD1	once	TRBV29-1	CSVLQGVSTDTQYF	TGCAGCGTGTTACAGGGGGTTAGCACAGATACGCAGTATTTT
TRBJ2-5	TRBD1	-	TRBV6-1	CASRRQGAGETQYF	TGTGCCAGCAGACGACAGGGGGCGGGGGAGACCCAGTACTTC
TRBJ2-1	TRBD2	-	TRBV15	CATSRGLAGSYNEQFF	TGTGCCACCAGCAGAGGCCTAGCGGGCTCCTACAATGAGCAGTTCTTC
TRBJ1-1	-	few	TRBV15	CATSRVARANTEAFF	TGTGCCACCAGCAGAGTCGCCAGGGCGAACACTGAAGCTTTCTTT
TRBJ1-2	-	-	TRBV5-1	CASSFDRNYGYTF	TGCGCCAGCAGCTTTGACAGGAACTATGGCTACACCTTC
TRBJ2-2	TRBD2	-	TRBV5-1	CASSPSGTNTGELFF	TGCGCCAGCAGTCCTAGCGGAACGAACACCGGGGAGCTGTTTTTT
TRBJ2-7	TRBD1	-	TRBV5-6	CASSLAGQGYEQYF	TGTGCCAGCAGCTTGGCGGGACAGGGCTACGAGCAGTACTTC
TRBJ1-4	-	-	TRBV4-2	CASSQDATNEKLFF	TGTGCCAGCAGCCAAGACGCAACTAATGAAAAACTGTTTTTT
TRBJ1-3	-	few	TRBV9	CASSVTHGQGTGNTIYF	TGTGCCAGCAGCGTTACCCATGGACAAGGGACTGGAAACACCATATATTTT
TRBJ1-1	-	-	TRBV7-2	CASSLVAGYEAFF	TGTGCCAGCAGCTTAGTGGCGGGTTATGAAGCTTTCTTT
TRBJ1-2	TRBD1	-	TRBV6-5	CASSPTGVRGYTF	TGTGCCAGCAGTCCTACAGGGGTACGGGGCTACACCTTC
TRBJ2-6	-	-	TRBV9	CASSVARGYSGANGLTF	TGTGCCAGCAGCGTTGCCAGGGGATACTCTGGGGCCAACGGCCTGACTTTC
TRBJ2-7	TRBD1	-	TRBV7-6	CASSLVGQGTYEQYF	TGTGCCAGCAGCTTAGTGGGACAGGGGACCTACGAGCAGTACTTC